Following are 30 T cell receptor beta chains from one sample sequenced in a study of cytomegalovirus exposure and HLA in healthy donors. Primers for the PCR totalled 60 Vbeta and 13 Jbeta. Profiled with immunoSEQ multiplex PCR; TCRdb holds only in-frame clones, not every one. Here the sample spans some 140,000 clones, around 70% being singletons. The material sequenced was PBMCs. These receptors were obtained from a man aged 25 to 40 in good health and CMV-seronegative.

This clone was counted only a few times. The chain links TRBV2 to TRBJ2-2, with TRBD1 matching over 8 bases. With V trimmed by 5 bases and J by 6 bases, 2 bases remained unmatched. This CDR3 has 13 amino acids. Germline CDR1 reads SNHLY; CDR2 reads FYNNEI. The CDR3 DNA follows: TGTGCCAGCAGTCCACAGGGGGCCGGGGAGCTGTTTTTT. As protein: CASSPQGAGELFF.

The chain links TRBV6-1 to TRBJ2-6; 7 nucleotides align to TRBD2. V lost 3 bases and J lost 0; bases outside the gene matches: 8. The CDR3 is 18 residues long. From germline, CDR1 is MNHNS and CDR2 SASEGT. Here the CDR3 reads CASSDKGRADSGANVLTF. CDR3 coding DNA: TGTGCCAGCAGTGACAAAGGGAGGGCCGACTCTGGGGCCAACGTCCTGACTTTC.

The gene calls are TRBV6-1 and TRBJ2-7, with 8 bases identical to TRBD2. Trimming cost V 6 bases and J 13 bases; bases outside gene matches: 11. The CDR3 spans 12 residues. From germline, CDR1 is MNHNS and CDR2 SASEGT. CDR3 in DNA: TGTGCCAGCAGACCGCGAGCGGGGGCAGGATACTTC. Translation: CASRPRAGAGYF.

The genes are TRBV27 and TRBJ1-4, with D perhaps TRBD1 (5 bases). The CDR3 sequence is 14 residues long. V was cut by 4 bases and J by 8 bases, with 14 bases left in between. Germline-derived CDR1 and CDR2 are MNHEY and SMNVEV (reference sequence). CDR3 nucleotides: TGTGCCAGCAGTTCCAGGGCATTGAGGGAAAAACTGTTTTTT. Protein: CASSSRALREKLFF.

Comment on this clone: An end of the junction differs from the germline gene, which may be a read error. The chain couples TRBV7-9 to TRBJ1-1; TRBD1 matches at 7 bases. The germline gives CDR1 SEHNR, CDR2 FQNEAQ (reference sequence). The CDR3 sequence is 12 residues long. The CDR3 DNA follows: TGTTCCAGCAGCTCGGACAGGACAGGTGCTTTCTTT. Its protein product is CSSSSDRTGAFF.

This clone turned up a few times. The rearrangement links TRBV5-4 to TRBJ1-3, with no clear D. Trimming stripped 0 bases from V and 4 bases from J, with 5 bases between. Germline assignment: CDR1 SGHNT and CDR2 YYREEE (reference sequence). The CDR3 contains 13 residues. This CDR3 reads CASSLGVGNTIYF. The DNA of the CDR3 is TGTGCCAGCAGCTTGGGAGTGGGAAACACCATATATTTT.

This sequence joins TRBV28 and TRBJ2-1, with 10 positions matching TRBD2. This CDR3 has 17 amino acids. CDR1 and CDR2 (germline): MDHEN, SYDVKM. Trimming took 6 bases from V and 8 from J; bases not matched to a gene: 16. The CDR3 bases are TGTGCCAGCAGGACACCGAGAGCGGGGGGGGCGTCTTATGAGCAGTTCTTC. Encoded protein: CASRTPRAGGASYEQFF.

The chain joins TRBV7-8 to TRBJ2-7; the D is unclear. V gave up 2 bases and J gave up 3 bases, with 11 bases separating them. The germline V gene has CDR1 SGHVS and CDR2 FQNEAQ. This CDR3 spans 14 amino acids. CDR3 in amino acids: CASSLSEVDYEQYF. The CDR3 DNA sequence: TGTGCCAGCAGCTTAAGTGAAGTAGACTACGAGCAGTACTTC.

V is TRBV5-4 and J is TRBJ2-2; unclear D gene. With 3 bases removed from V and 3 bases from J, the gap between germline ends came to 15 bases. Germline values: CDR1 SGHNT, CDR2 YYREEE (reference sequence). The CDR3 contains 16 residues. CDR3 nucleotide sequence: TGTGCCAGCAGCTCCACCGGCAGGAAGGACACCGGGGAGCTGTTTTTT. It specifies CASSSTGRKDTGELFF. Supplemented by reference TRBV5-4 and TRBJ2-2, the full variable domain reads ETGVTQSPTHLIKTRGQQVTLRCSSQSGHNTVSWYQQALGQGPQFIFQYYREEENGRGNFPPRFSGLQFPNYSSELNVNALELDDSALYLCASSSTGRKDTGELFFGEGSRLTVL.

The chain employs TRBV10-3 and TRBJ2-3; D possibly corresponds to TRBD1 (5 bases). The germline V gene has CDR1 ENHRY and CDR2 SYGVKD. CDR3 length: 15 amino acids. V lost 2 bases to trimming and J lost 2 bases, with 11 bases between them. In nucleotides, the CDR3 is TGTGCCATCAGTGAGAATAACAGGCCCACAGATACGCAGTATTTT. It yields the protein CAISENNRPTDTQYF.

The chain carries TRBV28 and TRBJ1-1, with D maybe TRBD1 (5 bases). The CDR3 loop spans 14 amino acids. The ends were cut back, 2 bases at V and 10 bases at J, with 17 bases in the middle. The germline V gene has CDR1 MDHEN and CDR2 SYDVKM. CDR3 sequence reads: CASSLVGGDRGAFF. In DNA form, the CDR3 reads TGTGCCAGCAGTTTAGTGGGGGGGGACCGAGGAGCTTTCTTT.

The chain links TRBV29-1 to TRBJ1-2, with D tentatively TRBD1 (6 bases). The CDR3 loop spans 18 amino acids. V shed 0 bases and J shed 3 bases, with 23 bases lying between them. The germline V gene encodes CDR1 SQVTM and CDR2 ANQGSEA. DNA for the CDR3: TGCAGCGTTGAAGATCTTGGTAGCCAGGGGATGCGTGACTATGGCTACACCTTC. It encodes CSVEDLGSQGMRDYGYTF.

The chain carries TRBV7-2 and TRBJ1-1; TRBD1 aligns across 9 bases. Germline values: CDR1 SGHTA, CDR2 FQGNSA. CDR3 size: 15 residues. V dropped 2 bases and J dropped 3; count of bases not matched to a gene: 4. The CDR3 DNA follows: TGTGCCAGCAGCTTAAACAGGGGGCACGACACTGAAGCTTTCTTT. Protein product: CASSLNRGHDTEAFF.

The rearrangement joins TRBV29-1 to TRBJ2-3; TRBD1 might be the D (6 bases). Trimming removed 3 bases from V and 1 base from J, with 8 bases in between. Germline V lookup: CDR1 SQVTM, CDR2 ANQGSEA. There are 13 residues in the CDR3. In nucleotides, the CDR3 is TGCAGCGTTGACAGGGGAGGCACAGATACGCAGTATTTT. Protein sequence: CSVDRGGTDTQYF.

The chain couples TRBV7-9 to TRBJ2-1; 11 bases map to TRBD2. CDR1 is SEHNR and CDR2 is FQNEAQ in the germline V gene (reference sequence). Germline trimming cut 4 bases from V and 3 bases from J; bases unmatched to any gene: 8. This CDR3 contains 17 residues. The CDR3 DNA is TGTGCCAGCAGCTCTGCTAGCGGGGGGATTCTCTACAATGAGCAGTTCTTC. This gives the protein CASSSASGGILYNEQFF.

This chain connects TRBV5-4 to TRBJ2-5; TRBD1 is a possible D gene (6 bases). The CDR3 has 14 residues. From germline, CDR1 is SGHNT and CDR2 YYREEE (reference sequence). Trimming cost V 1 base and J 3 bases, with 10 bases left between them. CDR3 protein: CASSLPDSEETQYF. As DNA, the CDR3 is TGTGCCAGCAGCTTGCCGGACAGCGAAGAGACCCAGTACTTC.

This chain joins TRBV9 and TRBJ2-5; D remains ambiguous. Trimming removed 0 bases from V and 5 bases from J, with 8 bases in between. The CDR3 loop spans 13 amino acids. The V gene's germline CDR1 is SGDLS and CDR2 YYNGEE. The CDR3 sequence is CASSVAPAETQYF. The CDR3 nucleotides read TGTGCCAGCAGCGTAGCCCCCGCGGAGACCCAGTACTTC.

V gene TRBV6-1 combines with J gene TRBJ2-2; tentatively, D is TRBD2 (6 bases). This CDR3 comprises 14 residues. Per the germline V gene, CDR1 is MNHNS and CDR2 is SASEGT. Trimming left V 6 bases short and J 3 bases short, with 11 bases between. The CDR3 region is CASREGGYTGELFF. The CDR3 DNA reads as TGTGCCAGCAGGGAGGGCGGCTACACCGGGGAGCTGTTTTTT.

This clone was seen a handful of times. The chain is built from TRBV19 and TRBJ2-5; D call uncertain. The CDR3 runs 13 residues. Germline values: CDR1 LNHDA, CDR2 SQIVND (reference sequence). Trimming cost V 1 base and J 2 bases, with 5 bases left between them. The chain's CDR3 is CASSIALQETQYF. The CDR3 coding sequence is TGTGCCAGTAGTATAGCCCTACAAGAGACCCAGTACTTC.

This chain links TRBV5-1 with TRBJ2-2, with 8 bases fitting TRBD1. This CDR3 comprises 13 residues. The junction had 5 bases not matched to a gene; V was cut back by 8 bases and J by 5 bases. The germline V gene encodes CDR1 SGHRS and CDR2 YFSETQ. CDR3 protein: CASGQGTTGELFF. CDR3 nucleotide sequence: TGCGCCAGTGGACAGGGAACGACCGGGGAGCTGTTTTTT.

CDR3: CASSLGQSTDTQYF. As DNA, the CDR3 is TGTGCCAGCAGCTTGGGACAGTCCACAGATACGCAGTATTTT. The chain joins TRBV5-5 to TRBJ2-3; possible D gene TRBD1, 5 bases. CDR3 length: 14 residues. The V end was cut by 0 bases, the J end by 2 bases, with 7 bases between. Germline CDR1 is SGHKS and CDR2 is YYEKEE (reference sequence).

The rearrangement joins TRBV7-5 to TRBJ1-1; TRBD1 is taken as the D call from the table, unchecked against the DNA. TRBV7-5 is noted as a pseudogene. There are 21 residues in the CDR3. DNA of the CDR3: TGTGTCAGAAGCGTGACCGGGACAGGGGGCATGCGGAGACTAGGGGACACTGAAGCTTTCTTT. This translates into CVRSVTGTGGMRRLGDTEAFF.

The DNA of the CDR3 is TGTGCCAGCAAGGAGACTAGTGGAGAGACCCAGTACTTC. Translation gives CASKETSGETQYF. V is TRBV2 and J is TRBJ2-5, with TRBD2 as a possible D gene (6 bases). This CDR3 has 13 amino acids. The V end was cut by 7 bases, the J end by 4 bases, with 13 bases between. Germline V gene lookup returns CDR1 SNHLY and CDR2 FYNNEI.

J is TRBJ1-5 and V is TRBV7-2; TRBD1 is a possible D gene (5 bases). Germline V gives CDR1 SGHTA, CDR2 FQGNSA. Trimming took off 5 bases at V and 7 bases at J, with 18 bases between the two ends. CDR3 length: 15 residues. As DNA, the CDR3 is TGTGCCAGCAGCCCAAGGTCAGGGCCTGGGCAGCCCCAGCATTTT. As protein: CASSPRSGPGQPQHF.

This chain uses TRBV2 with TRBJ1-1; D perhaps matches TRBD1 (5 bases). The germline V and J ends were trimmed by 7 bases and 4 bases, with 16 bases remaining between them. Per the germline V gene, CDR1 is SNHLY and CDR2 is FYNNEI. CDR3 length: 14 amino acids. The CDR3 DNA follows: TGTGCCAGCACCGCTCGCGGGGGTCGCACTGAAGCTTTCTTT. As protein: CASTARGGRTEAFF. Variable domain in full (rest from reference TRBV2 and TRBJ1-1): EPEVTQTPSHQVTQMGQEVILRCVPISNHLYFYWYRQILGQKVEFLVSFYNNEISEKSEIFDDQFSVERPDGSNFTLKIRSTKLEDSAMYFCASTARGGRTEAFFGQGTRLTVV.

In regard to this clone: Relative to the germline gene, one junction end is altered; a read error may explain this. The chain employs TRBV7-3 and TRBJ2-5, with 7 bases aligning to TRBD1. This CDR3 contains 15 residues. CDR1 and CDR2 (germline): SGHTA, FQGTGA. The chain's CDR3 is CASSPQGTDQETQYF. In DNA, the CDR3 is TGTGCCAGCAGCCCCCAGGGGACAGACCAGGAGACCCAGTACTTC.

The V gene is TRBV29-1, the J gene TRBJ1-1; D ambiguous. Trimming removed 1 base at V and 0 bases at J, with 15 bases between. Germline CDR1 and CDR2: SQVTM and ANQGSEA. The CDR3 covers 16 residues. CDR3 nucleotide sequence: TGCAGCGTTGAAGGGGAGGGCATGAGTGTGAACACTGAAGCTTTCTTT. This encodes CSVEGEGMSVNTEAFF.

As for this clone: Additional DNA sequences in this sample encode the identical CDR3. The V gene is TRBV28, the J gene TRBJ1-2; D is uncertain. Trimming took 5 bases from V and 1 from J, leaving 5 bases between them. CDR1 MDHEN and CDR2 SYDVKM come from the germline V gene. The CDR3 runs to 12 residues. The CDR3 DNA is TGTGCCAGCAGTACTTATAACTATGGCTACACCTTC. This translates into CASSTYNYGYTF.

The rearrangement links TRBV27 to TRBJ1-1; D ambiguous. Germline V lookup: CDR1 MNHEY, CDR2 SMNVEV (reference sequence). With 6 bases removed from V and 8 bases from J, the gap between germline ends came to 16 bases. This CDR3 region has 13 residues. CDR3 loop: CASSQRGSAEAFF. The CDR3 nucleotides read TGTGCCAGCAGCCAACGCGGGTCAGCAGAAGCTTTCTTT.

The genes are TRBV29-1 and TRBJ1-3; weak D call: TRBD1 (6 bases). The CDR3 length is 15 residues. Germline V gene sequence: CDR1 SQVTM, CDR2 ANQGSEA. V was trimmed by 7 bases and J by 0 bases, leaving 16 bases between them. The CDR3 DNA is TGCAGCGCCGGTTGGGACACCTACTCTGGAAACACCATATATTTT. This translates into CSAGWDTYSGNTIYF.